This TCR beta chain was captured by sequencing in a study of PD-1 blockade in classical Hodgkin lymphoma. With respect to this clone: Its antigen is undetermined.

Noted time point: cycle 4 day 1 (C4D1), after five to seven weeks of nivolumab. Every single patient, without exception, relapsed after autologous stem cell transplantation, and brentuximab vedotin exposure varied. The CDR3 totals 13 residues. J lost 3 bases, V lost 7 bases, and 7 bases had no gene match. Germline lookup yields CDR1 SQVTM and CDR2 ANQGSEA. The repertoire was sequenced with immunoSEQ multiplex PCR; TCRdb's copy has only in-frame clones and lacks some. The sample carries about 64,000 clones, 75% to 95% recorded once. Study-level points and caveats: CD4+ but not CD8+ TCR diversity rose significantly by C4D1. Baseline diversity resembling that of newly diagnosed patients was seen in complete responders.

V gene TRBV29-1 combines with J gene TRBJ1-1; 8 bases fit TRBD1. The input for sequencing was peripheral blood mononuclear cells (PBMCs), taken before the fourth cycle of nivolumab. The clonotype was recovered from a human donor with classical Hodgkin lymphoma. The CDR3 loop is CSAGQGGHTEAFF. The DNA for the CDR3 is TGCAGCGCCGGACAGGGAGGGCACACTGAAGCTTTCTTT.